This T cell receptor (beta chain) was sequenced in a study of T-cell memory formation after mild COVID-19. Amplification by 5'RACE using constant-segment primers produced TCR alpha and TCR beta cDNA libraries that carried sample barcodes and UMIs. TCRdb reanalysed the 5' RACE reads using MiXCR and keeps one entry per CDR3 protein. Of 350,000 or so distinct CDR3 sequences in the sample, 13% are singletons; the top ten hold around a fifth. The germline gives CDR1 MGHRA, CDR2 YSYEKL. The CDR3 sequence is 16 residues long. Trimming stripped 0 bases from V and 5 bases from J, with 14 bases between. General study findings and limits: Among contracting clones, CD4+ were mainly CM/EM and CD8+ enriched in EMRA. Confirmation of SARS-CoV-2 specificity was lacking for second-wave clones peaking day 37. Memory cells collected pre-infection included some clones that later responded, suggesting cross-reactive memory joined.

Concerning this clonotype: What it recognizes is unknown.

The TCR comes from a man younger than 35 who had mild COVID-19 (a few samples of this study predate the infection). Cell type and time point are not known. The sample was PBMCs or a T cell subset sorted from them (not recorded which). This sequence joins TRBV4-1 and TRBJ1-5; D is unclear. The CDR3 coding sequence is TGCGCCAGCAGCCAAGAAGGCATTTGGGGTCATCAGCCCCAGCATTTT. Its protein product is CASSQEGIWGHQPQHF.